This T cell receptor beta chain was identified during a study of vaccination and CD4 T cells after COVID-19. The Oncomine TCR Beta short-read assay was applied to DNA of cultured CD4+ T cells. TCRdb processed the PCR reads anew with MiXCR; each CDR3 protein has one entry. The profile shows about 21,000 distinct CDR3 sequences, 46% of them singletons. Germline CDR1 and CDR2: LNHDA and SQIVND (reference sequence). This CDR3 is 19 amino acids long. Losses at the gene ends were 0 bases for V and 3 bases for J; bases not matched to a gene: 7. Time point given: late sampling 161 to 241 days after vaccination in a few convalescent patients. The treatment is: roughly 10-day PBMC culture with coronavirus spike peptide pools or control peptides (ViraFEST assay). In regard to this clonotype: Its specificity is not known.

The starting material was CD4+ T cells from blood, cultured in vitro, obtained about 7 months after SARS-CoV-2 vaccination. This sequence was found in a human donor who had recovered from COVID-19. The chain carries TRBV19 and TRBJ2-1, with 14 bases identical to TRBD2. The CDR3 nucleotides are TGTGCCAGTAGTATAGAGGGACTAGCGGGGGCTTTGGTCTACAATGAGCAGTTCTTC. This encodes CASSIEGLAGALVYNEQFF.